Listed below are T cell receptor beta chains from one sample, sequenced in a study of regulatory and conventional T cells in RAG deficiency. Assay used: immunoSEQ multiplex PCR; TCRdb lists only in-frame clones, some missing. The sample consists of around 29,000 clones, over 80% of them appearing once. These data are also associated with another study on regulatory T cells.

The sample taken for sequencing was Tregs sorted from blood. All receptors come from a human donor in good health. The CDR3 runs from the conserved cysteine through the conserved F or W. The D gene is left open where the match is weak. Rows give clone size only sometimes, using once, few, many, or a class for an expanded clone.

D: NA; size: NA; V: TRBV2; J: TRBJ2-5; CDR3: CASGRYQETQYF; DNA: TGTGCCAGCGGACGTTACCAAGAGACCCAGTACTTC
D: NA; size: NA; V: TRBV9; J: TRBJ2-1; CDR3: CASSGYNEQFF; DNA: TGTGCCAGCAGCGGATACAATGAGCAGTTCTTC
D: NA; size: NA; V: TRBV4-2; J: TRBJ2-5; CDR3: CASSQGAQETQYF; DNA: TGTGCCAGCAGCCAAGGGGCGCAAGAGACCCAGTACTTC
D: NA; size: NA; V: TRBV29-1; J: TRBJ2-7; CDR3: CSVEGFTGQLSSLTYEQYF; DNA: TGCAGCGTTGAAGGATTCACTGGGCAGCTCTCCTCCTTAACCTACGAGCAGTACTTC
D: TRBD2; size: NA; V: TRBV2; J: TRBJ2-1; CDR3: CASSPIGGGIDEQFF; DNA: TGTGCCAGCAGTCCTATTGGCGGGGGGATCGATGAGCAGTTCTTC
D: NA; size: once; V: TRBV15; J: TRBJ1-5; CDR3: CATSRARLVNQPQHF; DNA: TGTGCCACCAGCAGAGCCCGCCTCGTAAATCAGCCCCAGCATTTT
D: NA; size: once; V: TRBV6-1; J: TRBJ1-1; CDR3: CASSVEVANTEAFF; DNA: TGTGCCAGCAGTGTTGAAGTAGCGAACACTGAAGCTTTCTTT
D: NA; size: few; V: TRBV4-1; J: TRBJ1-1; CDR3: CASSQTARVLNTEAFF; DNA: TGCGCCAGCAGCCAAACCGCGCGGGTTTTGAACACTGAAGCTTTCTTT
D: NA; size: NA; V: TRBV18; J: TRBJ1-1; CDR3: CASSPQGQNTEAFF; DNA: TGTGCCAGCTCACCCCAGGGGCAGAACACTGAAGCTTTCTTT
D: NA; size: NA; V: TRBV19; J: TRBJ2-5; CDR3: CASSNRGQETQYF; DNA: TGTGCCAGTAGTAACCGGGGACAAGAGACCCAGTACTTC
D: NA; size: NA; V: TRBV5-1; J: TRBJ2-1; CDR3: CASSLRASPNEQFF; DNA: TGCGCCAGCAGCCTGAGGGCTAGCCCCAATGAGCAGTTCTTC
D: TRBD2; size: NA; V: TRBV9; J: TRBJ2-1; CDR3: CASSVRMGLAGGARSYNEQFF; DNA: TGTGCCAGCAGCGTCCGAATGGGACTAGCGGGAGGGGCTCGCTCCTACAATGAGCAGTTCTTC
D: TRBD2; size: NA; V: TRBV5-4; J: TRBJ2-5; CDR3: CASSLGSGGARETQYF; DNA: TGTGCCAGCAGCTTGGGGAGCGGGGGGGCCCGGGAGACCCAGTACTTC
D: TRBD1; size: NA; V: TRBV9; J: TRBJ1-3; CDR3: CASSWGAGGLLDTIYF; DNA: TGTGCCAGCAGCTGGGGGGCAGGGGGTTTATTAGACACCATATATTTT
D: NA; size: NA; V: TRBV19; J: TRBJ2-1; CDR3: CASSIPGVSYNEQFF; DNA: TGTGCCAGTAGTATCCCAGGGGTCTCCTACAATGAGCAGTTCTTC
D: NA; size: NA; V: TRBV6-4; J: TRBJ2-2; CDR3: CASSRTANTGELFF; DNA: TGTGCCAGCAGTAGAACTGCGAACACCGGGGAGCTGTTTTTT
D: TRBD1; size: NA; V: TRBV11-1; J: TRBJ1-4; CDR3: CASSLYSTGSEKLFF; DNA: TGTGCCAGCAGCTTATACTCGACAGGGTCCGAAAAACTGTTTTTT
D: TRBD1; size: once; V: TRBV28; J: TRBJ1-4; CDR3: CASSIPGTASEKLFF; DNA: TGTGCCAGCAGTATCCCCGGGACAGCCAGTGAAAAACTGTTTTTT
D: NA; size: NA; V: TRBV5-4; J: TRBJ2-7; CDR3: CASSLEGGSYEQYF; DNA: TGTGCCAGCAGCTTGGAGGGCGGATCCTACGAGCAGTACTTC
D: TRBD1; size: NA; V: TRBV5-5; J: TRBJ1-1; CDR3: CASSPRTGRTTEAFF; DNA: TGTGCCAGCAGCCCTAGGACAGGGCGAACCACTGAAGCTTTCTTT
D: TRBD1; size: once; V: TRBV18; J: TRBJ2-4; CDR3: CASSRMDRGNIQYF; DNA: TGTGCCAGCTCCCGGATGGACAGGGGAAACATTCAGTACTTC
D: NA; size: NA; V: TRBV7-2; J: TRBJ1-2; CDR3: CASSAQGSYGYTF; DNA: TGTGCCAGCAGCGCACAGGGTTCATATGGCTACACCTTC
D: NA; size: few; V: TRBV5-1; J: TRBJ1-6; CDR3: CASSFGDLGSPLHF; DNA: TGCGCCAGCAGCTTTGGGGACTTGGGTTCACCCCTCCACTTT
D: TRBD2; size: NA; V: TRBV5-1; J: TRBJ2-5; CDR3: CASSSLAGALETQYF; DNA: TGCGCCAGCAGCTCGTTAGCGGGGGCCTTAGAGACCCAGTACTTC
D: NA; size: NA; V: TRBV7-9; J: TRBJ1-4; CDR3: CASSLKASEQEKLFF; DNA: TGTGCCAGCAGCTTAAAGGCCTCTGAACAGGAAAAACTGTTTTTT
D: TRBD2; size: once; V: TRBV6-7; J: TRBJ2-2; CDR3: CASSIRLAGGPRTGELFF; DNA: TGTGCCAGCAGTATCCGACTAGCGGGGGGGCCGAGGACCGGGGAGCTGTTTTTT
D: NA; size: NA; V: TRBV7-9; J: TRBJ1-2; CDR3: CASSLGRKSNYGYTF; DNA: TGTGCCAGCAGCCTAGGTCGAAAATCTAACTATGGCTACACCTTC
D: TRBD2; size: NA; V: TRBV18; J: TRBJ2-1; CDR3: CASSSSSGGFYEQFF; DNA: TGTGCCAGCTCATCGTCTAGCGGGGGTTTCTATGAGCAGTTCTTC
D: TRBD1; size: NA; V: TRBV9; J: TRBJ1-1; CDR3: CASSVGQGDEAFF; DNA: TGTGCCAGCAGCGTGGGACAGGGGGATGAAGCTTTCTTT
D: NA; size: NA; V: TRBV7-9; J: TRBJ1-1; CDR3: CASRQGGAEAFF; DNA: TGTGCCAGCAGGCAGGGAGGGGCTGAAGCTTTCTTT
D: TRBD2; size: NA; V: TRBV5-1; J: TRBJ2-7; CDR3: CASSFGTAGASYEQYF; DNA: TGCGCCAGCAGCTTTGGAACGGCGGGAGCTTCCTACGAGCAGTACTTC
D: NA; size: NA; V: TRBV25-1; J: TRBJ2-3; CDR3: CASSEFSGLPTDTQYF; DNA: TGTGCCAGCAGTGAATTCTCCGGGCTGCCCACAGATACGCAGTATTTT
D: NA; size: NA; V: TRBV2; J: TRBJ1-2; CDR3: CASSVGGHYGYTF; DNA: TGTGCCAGCAGTGTCGGGGGGCACTATGGCTACACCTTC
D: TRBD1; size: NA; V: TRBV6-1; J: TRBJ1-2; CDR3: CASSEPGQGAGGYTF; DNA: TGTGCCAGCAGTGAACCTGGACAGGGGGCGGGGGGCTACACCTTC
D: NA; size: NA; V: TRBV7-9; J: TRBJ2-5; CDR3: CASSFVGVETQYF; DNA: TGTGCCAGCAGCTTCGTGGGGGTGGAGACCCAGTACTTC
D: TRBD1; size: NA; V: TRBV6-6; J: TRBJ2-7; CDR3: CASSYGDRVYEQYF; DNA: TGTGCCAGCAGTTACGGGGACAGGGTCTACGAGCAGTACTTC
D: NA; size: NA; V: TRBV2; J: TRBJ1-5; CDR3: CASSLGLGRTQPQHF; DNA: TGTGCCAGCAGTCTGGGGTTGGGACGGACTCAGCCCCAGCATTTT
D: NA; size: NA; V: TRBV10-2; J: TRBJ1-1; CDR3: CASSDPFTEAFF; DNA: TGCGCCAGCAGTGACCCCTTCACTGAAGCTTTCTTT
D: NA; size: NA; V: TRBV19; J: TRBJ1-2; CDR3: CASRGPGAINYGYTF; DNA: TGTGCCAGTAGGGGACCTGGAGCCATAAACTATGGCTACACCTTC
D: TRBD2; size: few; V: TRBV5-1; J: TRBJ2-3; CDR3: CASSLGLAGKFWAYDTQYF; DNA: TGCGCCAGCAGCTTGGGACTAGCTGGGAAATTTTGGGCGTACGATACGCAGTATTTT
D: NA; size: NA; V: TRBV19; J: TRBJ2-2; CDR3: CASSPEWDTGELFF; DNA: TGTGCCAGTAGTCCTGAATGGGACACCGGGGAGCTGTTTTTT
D: TRBD2; size: NA; V: TRBV19; J: TRBJ2-3; CDR3: CASRDYDQSTDTQYF; DNA: TGTGCCAGCCGGGACTACGACCAGAGCACAGATACGCAGTATTTT
D: NA; size: NA; V: TRBV9; J: TRBJ2-2; CDR3: CASSVEEGETNTGELFF; DNA: TGTGCCAGCAGCGTAGAGGAGGGGGAGACGAACACCGGGGAGCTGTTTTTT
D: NA; size: NA; V: TRBV4-1; J: TRBJ1-5; CDR3: CASSQDSSRSDSNQPQHF; DNA: TGCGCCAGCAGCCAAGACTCGAGCAGGTCGGATAGCAATCAGCCCCAGCATTTT
D: TRBD1; size: NA; V: TRBV7-2; J: TRBJ1-2; CDR3: CASSTTDRGRFYGYTF; DNA: TGTGCCAGCAGCACCACGGACAGGGGGCGCTTCTATGGCTACACCTTC
D: NA; size: few; V: TRBV12-5; J: TRBJ1-4; CDR3: CASGAGTEGKLFF; DNA: TGTGCTAGTGGTGCCGGGACTGAGGGAAAACTGTTTTTT